The 17 T cell receptor beta chains below were found in one sample sequenced in a study of circulating and synovial CD4+ cells in juvenile arthritis (dated by TCRdb to between 2012 and 2015). The method was the immunoSEQ multiplex PCR assay. The immuneACCESS repertoire file appears here via TCRdb, limited to in-frame rearrangements. These files lack a portion of the clones; in checked studies, under half of the deficit traces to unresolved V genes, and the cause of the others is not known. Recorded for this sample are about 32,000 clones; roughly 95% of them occurred a single time. 2.9% of the sample comes from the top ten. Sequencing was carried out using CD4+ T cells from blood. The receptors were sampled from a human donor with juvenile idiopathic arthritis.

The chain recombines TRBV25-1 with TRBJ2-7; 11 positions match TRBD2. CDR3 length: 16 residues. Germline CDR1 is MGHDK and CDR2 is SYGVNS. V trimming: 4 bases; J trimming: 2 bases; junction bases outside the gene matches: 7. CDR3 bases: TGTGCCAGCAGTGCCGCTCTAGCGGGAGGACCCTACGAGCAGTACTTC. Amino acid sequence: CASSAALAGGPYEQYF.

CDR3 DNA sequence: TGCGCCAGCAGTCGGGGAGGCGCCTCCTACAATGAGCAGTTCTTC. This translates into CASSRGGASYNEQFF. The chain carries TRBV5-1 and TRBJ2-1; D possibly corresponds to TRBD2 (6 bases). V was trimmed by 5 bases and J by 0 bases, leaving 12 bases between them. The CDR3 spans 15 residues. CDR1 and CDR2 from the germline V gene are SGHRS and YFSETQ.

V and J are TRBV30 and TRBJ2-7, with a possible D match to TRBD2 (5 bases). CDR1 and CDR2 (germline): GTSNPN, SVGIG (reference sequence). The CDR3 consists of 14 residues. Trimming took 4 bases from V and 0 from J, leaving 13 bases between them. The CDR3 coding sequence is TGTGCCTGGAAAGTGGACTTAAGCTCCTACGAGCAGTACTTC. Translated: CAWKVDLSSYEQYF.

As DNA, the CDR3 is TGCGCCAGCAGCCTCAGGATTTATCAGCCCCAGCATTTT. Translation gives CASSLRIYQPQHF. The rearrangement joins TRBV4-1 to TRBJ1-5; unclear D gene. Trimming took 4 bases from V and 5 from J, leaving 9 bases between them. The V gene's germline CDR1 is MGHRA and CDR2 YSYEKL. This CDR3 region has 13 residues.

The rearrangement joins TRBV5-1 to TRBJ2-7, with TRBD2 matching 10 bases. This CDR3 has 15 residues. Per the germline V gene, CDR1 is SGHRS and CDR2 is YFSETQ. The J segment lost 6 bases and the V segment lost 0 bases, leaving 6 bases of the junction unmatched. In DNA, the CDR3 is TGCGCCAGCAGCTTGGAACTAGCGGGGTCTCCCGAGCAGTACTTC. It yields the protein CASSLELAGSPEQYF. Based on the CDR3 plus reference TRBV5-1 and TRBJ2-7, the full variable domain is KAGVTQTPRYLIKTRGQQVTLSCSPISGHRSVSWYQQTPGQGLQFLFEYFSETQRNKGNFPGRFSGRQFSNSRSEMNVSTLELGDSALYLCASSLELAGSPEQYFGPGTRLTVT.

This chain links TRBV6-1 with TRBJ2-2; 7 bases agree with TRBD2. V shed 4 bases and J 8 bases; nucleotides not matched to a gene: 4. CDR3 length equals 13 residues. Germline values: CDR1 MNHNS, CDR2 SASEGT. Here the CDR3 reads CASSGAGVGELFF. DNA of the CDR3: TGTGCCAGCAGTGGGGCGGGAGTGGGGGAGCTGTTTTTT.

This clone was recorded once. The chain combines TRBV7-3 with TRBJ2-7; 12 nucleotides line up with TRBD2. The germline gives CDR1 SGHTA, CDR2 FQGTGA. The CDR3 has 15 amino acids. V dropped 5 bases and J dropped 7; count of bases not matched to a gene: 9. CDR3 coding DNA: TGTGCCAGCAGCACGCGACTAGCGGGAGCTGGGGAGCAGTACTTC. Translated, it gives CASSTRLAGAGEQYF.

The CDR3 spells CASRAGHLNTEAFF. CDR3 in DNA: TGTGCCAGCAGGGCAGGTCACCTGAACACTGAAGCTTTCTTT. The chain recombines TRBV6-1 with TRBJ1-1; D is unresolved. There are 14 residues in the CDR3. Per the germline V gene, CDR1 is MNHNS and CDR2 is SASEGT. Between the trimmed V and J ends, which lost 6 bases and 0 bases, there was a span of 11 bases.

CDR3 DNA sequence: TGTGCCAGCAGTACGAATAAGGGACAGAACTACGAGCAGTACTTC. Encoded protein: CASSTNKGQNYEQYF. The chain carries TRBV28 and TRBJ2-7; 7 bases align to TRBD1. The V and J ends lost 5 bases and 3 bases, in that order; junction bases with no gene match: 10. The CDR3 runs to 15 residues. Germline V CDR1 and CDR2: MDHEN, SYDVKM. Full variable domain (rest looked up from reference TRBV28 and TRBJ2-7): DVKVTQSSRYLVKRTGEKVFLECVQDMDHENMFWYRQDPGLGLRLIYFSYDVKMKEKGDIPEGYSVSREKKERFSLILESASTNQTSMYLCASSTNKGQNYEQYFGPGTRLTVT.

The chain's CDR3 is CASSLGGNSPLHF. The CDR3 nucleotides are TGTGCCAGCAGCTTAGGGGGTAATTCACCCCTCCACTTT. This chain links TRBV5-6 with TRBJ1-6; TRBD1 is a possible D gene (6 bases). V dropped 2 bases and J dropped 6 bases, with 6 bases sitting between them. CDR3 length equals 13 residues. Germline V lookup: CDR1 SGHDT, CDR2 YYEEEE.

The V call is TRBV4-2, the J call TRBJ1-1; 12 bases match TRBD1. Germline-derived CDR1 and CDR2 are LGHNA and YNFKEQ. The length of the CDR3 is 15 residues. The V and J ends lost 2 bases and 12 bases, in that order; junction bases with no gene match: 10. The CDR3 DNA sequence: TGTGCCAGCAGCCAAACAGGGACAGGGGGCGGTTTGACTTTCTTT. Translating it yields CASSQTGTGGGLTFF.

The chain employs TRBV5-1 and TRBJ2-5; 8 nucleotides agree with TRBD2. The CDR3 has 16 amino acids. Per the germline V gene, CDR1 is SGHRS and CDR2 is YFSETQ. J gave up 4 bases and V 0 bases, and 8 bases lay outside the gene matches. This chain's CDR3 is CASSLGGTSAGETQYF. CDR3 nucleotide sequence: TGCGCCAGCAGCTTGGGGGGGACTAGTGCTGGAGAGACCCAGTACTTC.

J is TRBJ2-3 and V is TRBV6-6; no reliable D call. The CDR3 runs to 12 residues. The germline CDR1 and CDR2 sequences are MNHNY and SVGAGI (reference sequence). Trimming pared 0 bases from V and 8 bases from J, leaving 6 bases between. CDR3 sequence reads: CASSYSSATQYF. Written as DNA, the CDR3 is TGTGCCAGCAGTTACTCGAGTGCTACGCAGTATTTT.

A remark on this clone: A read error may account for a junction end that differs from germline. The rearrangement links TRBV19 to TRBJ2-2; 11 positions match TRBD1. This CDR3 region has 13 residues. CDR1 and CDR2 from the germline V gene are LNHDA and SQIVND (reference sequence). The CDR3: CASTGQGAGGLFF. The CDR3 nucleotides are TGTGCCAGTACCGGACAGGGGGCGGGGGGGCTGTTTTTT.

V is TRBV28 and J is TRBJ2-5; D might be TRBD2 (5 bases). Trimming left V 11 bases short and J 7 bases short, with 17 bases between. Germline values: CDR1 MDHEN, CDR2 SYDVKM. The CDR3 consists of 12 residues. In DNA form, the CDR3 reads TGTGCCGGATCGGACGGGGTCAGGACCCAGTACTTC. Translating it yields CAGSDGVRTQYF.

J is TRBJ1-1 and V is TRBV18; D gene ambiguous. V was shortened by 0 bases and J by 10 bases, with 18 bases between the two germline ends. Germline CDR1 reads KGHSH; CDR2 reads LQKENI. This CDR3 comprises 15 residues. The DNA for the CDR3 is TGTGCCAGCTCACCACCGTCTTTATCACCCGGTGGAGCTTTCTTT. Its translation is CASSPPSLSPGGAFF.

The J gene is TRBJ2-5, the V gene TRBV25-1, with 8 positions matching TRBD1. Losses at the gene ends were 7 bases for V and 5 bases for J; bases not matched to a gene: 12. CDR3 length: 15 residues. Looked up from germline, CDR1 is MGHDK and CDR2 is SYGVNS. The CDR3 here is CASTTGTGSWETQYF. As DNA, the CDR3 is TGTGCCAGCACTACCGGGACAGGATCTTGGGAGACCCAGTACTTC.